This TCR beta chain was sequenced during a study of cytomegalovirus exposure and HLA in healthy donors. For the study at large: HLA-typed donors were the source of about 85 million unique TCRs, which an early data release held.

The PCR employed 60 Vbeta primers together with 13 Jbeta primers. The protocol was immunoSEQ multiplex PCR, while the TCRdb copy is restricted to in-frame clones and leaves out a portion. The sample yields roughly 180,000 clones, 70% to 90% seen once. The study's findings and limits: In a later analysis, a missense DCLRE1C variant was linked to TCR beta V- and J-gene trimming. Several top significant clusters appeared, in a later analysis, to be linked to common viral pathogens. Reportedly, a later analysis found an Asian-associated ancestry cluster had fewer N-insertions than the approximately 700-donor mean.

The CDR3 contains 13 residues. Trimming removed 7 bases from V and 9 bases from J; junction bases left unmatched: 8. Germline CDR1 is SNHLY and CDR2 is FYNNEI. Worth noting for this clone: What it recognizes is unknown.

This TCR came from a man aged 18 to 29 in good health and CMV-seropositive. The genes are TRBV2 and TRBJ2-7; 11 bases agree with TRBD2. The sequenced sample consisted of PBMCs. The CDR3 coding sequence is TGTGCCAGCAACCTAGCGGGGGGCGCTGGGCAGTACTTC. It specifies CASNLAGGAGQYF.